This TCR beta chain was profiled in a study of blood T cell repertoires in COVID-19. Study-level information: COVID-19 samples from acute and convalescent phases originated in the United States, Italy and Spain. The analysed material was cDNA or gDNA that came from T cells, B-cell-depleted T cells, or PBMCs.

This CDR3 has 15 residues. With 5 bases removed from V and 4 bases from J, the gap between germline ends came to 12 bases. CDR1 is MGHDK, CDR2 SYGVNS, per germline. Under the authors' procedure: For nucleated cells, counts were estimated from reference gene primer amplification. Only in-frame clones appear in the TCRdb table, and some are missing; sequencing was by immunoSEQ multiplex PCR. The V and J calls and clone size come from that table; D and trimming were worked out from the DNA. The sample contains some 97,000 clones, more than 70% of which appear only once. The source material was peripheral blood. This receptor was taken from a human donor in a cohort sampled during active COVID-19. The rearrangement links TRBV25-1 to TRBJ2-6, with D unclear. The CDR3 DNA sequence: TGTGCCAGCAGTCCTTTGGAGTCCGGGGCCAACGTCCTGACTTTC. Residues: CASSPLESGANVLTF.